This TCR beta chain was identified during a study of chemoradiotherapy in HPV16-positive cancers. For the study at large: Candidate HPV-specific T-cell clones and common TCR motifs came from functional assays in a couple of HPV16-positive patients.

In regard to this clone: Its antigen is unknown.

Study observations and caveats: During treatment, candidate HPV-specific clones and E7-related motifs expanded in tumor. HPV-specific T cells were functionally defined from only a couple of HPV16-positive patients.

The assay was immunoSEQ multiplex PCR, and TCRdb's table has in-frame clones only and misses some. The table lists 8,200 or so clones, approximately 90% of them singletons. The V end lost 5 bases, the J end lost 5 bases, and 10 bases lay between the germline ends. The CDR3 consists of 13 residues. The germline CDR1 and CDR2 sequences are SGHAT and FQNNGV. The clonotype originates from a human donor with HPV-associated anogenital cancer. The chain is built from TRBV11-2 and TRBJ1-5, with D possibly TRBD1 on 5 matching bases. The sequencing used tumor tissue, collected from a patient who underwent chemoradiotherapy. CDR3 sequence (DNA): TGTGCCAGCAGCGGGACGATTGATCAGCCCCAGCATTTT. Translation gives CASSGTIDQPQHF. Combining the CDR3 with reference TRBV11-2 and TRBJ1-5 gives the whole variable domain EAGVAQSPRYKIIEKRQSVAFWCNPISGHATLYWYQQILGQGPKLLIQFQNNGVVDDSQLPKDRFSAERLKGVDSTLKIQPAKLEDSAVYLCASSGTIDQPQHFGDGTRLSIL.